These 19 T cell receptor beta chains originate from one sample sequenced in a study of T cells after somatic rescue of genetic block. Method: immunoSEQ multiplex PCR; TCRdb's copy keeps in-frame clones and lacks some. The profile covers around 50,000 clones, with approximately 96% appearing a single time and approximately 0.077% taken by the ten largest. The sequenced material came from peripheral blood mononuclear cells (PBMCs). The receptors derive from a child less than two years old.

This clone appeared a single time. The chain links TRBV6-1 to TRBJ1-2, with no clear D. V lost 10 bases to trimming and J lost 0 bases, with 6 bases between them. CDR3 length: 11 residues. Germline values: CDR1 MNHNS, CDR2 SASEGT. The CDR3 here is CATSANYGYTF. The CDR3 DNA reads as TGTGCCACCTCAGCTAACTATGGCTACACCTTC.

The chain combines TRBV7-2 with TRBJ2-7, with D perhaps TRBD1 (6 bases). Germline assignment: CDR1 SGHTA and CDR2 FQGNSA. This CDR3 spans 16 amino acids. Trimming shortened V by 2 bases and J by 0 bases, and 14 bases separated the two germline ends. The CDR3 DNA reads as TGTGCCAGCAGCTTATTAGGGCAGGGGCCCTCCTACGAGCAGTACTTC. This translates into CASSLLGQGPSYEQYF.

This clone is a singleton in its sample. The V call is TRBV9, the J call TRBJ1-2; 8 positions match TRBD1. This CDR3 comprises 16 residues. Germline trimming cut 0 bases from V and 0 bases from J; bases unmatched to any gene: 4. The germline V gene has CDR1 SGDLS and CDR2 YYNGEE. The CDR3 region is CASSVGTGRSNYGYTF. CDR3 nucleotide sequence: TGTGCCAGCAGCGTAGGGACAGGGAGATCTAACTATGGCTACACCTTC.

This chain joins TRBV20-1 and TRBJ2-7; the D is unclear. CDR3 length: 11 amino acids. V was clipped by 2 bases and J by 0 bases, with 2 bases between them. CDR1 is DFQATT and CDR2 is SNEGSKA in the germline V gene (reference sequence). The CDR3 loop is CSARLSYEQYF. CDR3 DNA sequence: TGCAGTGCTAGACTCTCCTACGAGCAGTACTTC.

The chain combines TRBV4-1 with TRBJ2-5; unclear D gene. The germline gives CDR1 MGHRA, CDR2 YSYEKL. The CDR3 spans 13 residues. Trimming removed 1 base from V and 2 bases from J, with 5 bases in between. Written as DNA, the CDR3 is TGCGCCAGCAGCCAAGGACTTCAAGAGACCCAGTACTTC. Its protein is CASSQGLQETQYF.

The rearrangement links TRBV10-2 to TRBJ1-2, with D maybe TRBD1 (5 bases). V lost 2 bases to trimming and J lost 5 bases, with 9 bases between them. The germline CDR1 and CDR2 sequences are WSHSY and SAAADI. The CDR3 length is 13 residues. CDR3 region: CASSEEGTYGYTF. The CDR3 DNA sequence: TGCGCCAGCAGTGAGGAAGGGACTTATGGCTACACCTTC.

Written as DNA, the CDR3 is TGCAGCGTTGCACAGGGGGGCACTGAAGCTTTCTTT. Translating gives CSVAQGGTEAFF. The gene calls are TRBV29-1 and TRBJ1-1; TRBD1 matches 8 bases. The CDR3 has 12 amino acids. The trim removed 4 bases at V and 4 bases at J, leaving 2 bases unmatched. Germline CDR1 is SQVTM and CDR2 is ANQGSEA. Drawing the rest from reference TRBV29-1 and TRBJ1-1, the complete variable domain is SAVISQKPSRDICQRGTSLTIQCQVDSQVTMMFWYRQQPGQSLTLIATANQGSEATYESGFVIDKFPISRPNLTFSTLTVSNMSPEDSSIYLCSVAQGGTEAFFGQGTRLTVV.

This clone was detected only once. The V and J genes are TRBV5-1 and TRBJ2-5; the D gene is possibly TRBD1 (6 bases). The germline V and J ends were trimmed by 2 bases and 2 bases, with 7 bases remaining between them. The CDR3 totals 13 residues. CDR1 is SGHRS and CDR2 is YFSETQ in the germline V gene. Here the CDR3 reads CASSFGTQETQYF. As DNA, the CDR3 is TGCGCCAGCAGCTTCGGGACACAAGAGACCCAGTACTTC.

The gene calls are TRBV5-1 and TRBJ2-7; 7 nucleotides match TRBD2. Germline V gives CDR1 SGHRS, CDR2 YFSETQ. V lost 0 bases and J lost 3; bases outside the gene matches: 6. The CDR3 has 15 residues. The CDR3 DNA sequence: TGCGCCAGCAGCTTGGTGGCAGGGAGGGGCTACGAGCAGTACTTC. Translating gives CASSLVAGRGYEQYF. The entire variable domain, with the rest obtained from reference TRBV5-1 and TRBJ2-7, is as follows: KAGVTQTPRYLIKTRGQQVTLSCSPISGHRSVSWYQQTPGQGLQFLFEYFSETQRNKGNFPGRFSGRQFSNSRSEMNVSTLELGDSALYLCASSLVAGRGYEQYFGPGTRLTVT.

The V gene is TRBV9, the J gene TRBJ2-5; D ambiguous. Germline assignment: CDR1 SGDLS and CDR2 YYNGEE. V lost 1 base to trimming and J lost 2 bases, with 9 bases between them. This CDR3 spans 14 amino acids. CDR3 protein: CASSVFGQQETQYF. In nucleotides, the CDR3 is TGTGCCAGCAGCGTATTTGGGCAACAAGAGACCCAGTACTTC.

V usage is TRBV9 and J usage is TRBJ2-1; D not certain. The V end lost 3 bases, the J end lost 9 bases, and 7 bases lay between the germline ends. This CDR3 spans 11 amino acids. From germline, CDR1 is SGDLS and CDR2 YYNGEE. The CDR3 here is CASSAGAEQFF. CDR3 nucleotides: TGTGCCAGCAGCGCCGGCGCTGAGCAGTTCTTC.

The rearrangement uses TRBV19 and TRBJ1-2, with D perhaps TRBD1 (5 bases). Germline V gene data show CDR1 as LNHDA and CDR2 as SQIVND (reference sequence). This CDR3 is 13 amino acids long. Between the trimmed V and J ends, which lost 1 base and 4 bases, there was a span of 7 bases. CDR3 region: CASSIVDTYGYTF. In DNA, the CDR3 is TGTGCCAGTAGTATAGTGGACACCTATGGCTACACCTTC.

The chain carries TRBV6-1 and TRBJ2-2, with 9 bases aligning to TRBD1. In germline, CDR1 is MNHNS, CDR2 SASEGT. CDR3 size: 16 residues. The junction had 5 bases not matched to a gene; V was cut back by 3 bases and J by 3 bases. The CDR3, as DNA: TGTGCCAGCAGTGATAGGTGGACAGGGGACACCGGGGAGCTGTTTTTT. Its protein is CASSDRWTGDTGELFF.

The DNA of the CDR3 is TGTGCCAGCAGCTTTTCCGGGACAGGGACCCCCATTCAGTACTTC. Encoded protein: CASSFSGTGTPIQYF. The chain combines TRBV7-9 with TRBJ2-4; 9 bases align to TRBD1. The germline V gene encodes CDR1 SEHNR and CDR2 FQNEAQ (reference sequence). V was clipped by 3 bases and J by 9 bases; unmatched bases: 9. The CDR3 length is 15 residues.

The J gene is TRBJ1-2, the V gene TRBV5-4; tentatively, D is TRBD1 (6 bases). With 4 bases removed from V and 4 bases from J, the gap between germline ends came to 20 bases. In germline, CDR1 is SGHNT, CDR2 YYREEE (reference sequence). This CDR3 region has 16 residues. CDR3 sequence: CASSQDRVRQAYGYTF. The CDR3 nucleotides read TGTGCCAGCAGCCAAGATAGGGTAAGACAGGCCTATGGCTACACCTTC.

The chain recombines TRBV5-6 with TRBJ1-5, with 7 bases aligning to TRBD1. CDR1 and CDR2 (germline): SGHDT, YYEEEE. V was clipped by 1 base and J by 2 bases; unmatched bases: 0. The CDR3 consists of 14 residues. This CDR3 is CASSLTGGNQPQHF. The CDR3 DNA follows: TGTGCCAGCAGCTTGACAGGGGGCAATCAGCCCCAGCATTTT.

V and J are TRBV5-3 and TRBJ1-6; 9 nucleotides agree with TRBD1. TRBV5-3 is noted as an ORF with a role that remains uncertain. CDR3 size: 18 residues. Germline trimming cut 4 bases from V and 0 bases from J; bases unmatched to any gene: 8. CDR3 residues: CARSLGQGNGSYNSPLHF. CDR3 DNA sequence: TGTGCCAGAAGCCTGGGACAGGGAAACGGCTCCTATAATTCACCCCTCCACTTT.

V usage is TRBV4-3 and J usage is TRBJ2-2; the match to TRBD1 covers 7 bases. CDR3 length: 15 residues. Unmatched junction bases numbered 3, after V lost 5 bases and J lost 0 bases. The germline CDR1 and CDR2 sequences are LGHNA and YSLEER. The CDR3 sequence is CASSAGTANTGELFF. Written as DNA, the CDR3 is TGCGCCAGCAGCGCCGGGACAGCGAACACCGGGGAGCTGTTTTTT.

The chain is built from TRBV7-9 and TRBJ2-7, with 9 bases that match TRBD1. The CDR3 contains 15 residues. CDR1 and CDR2 from the germline V gene are SEHNR and FQNEAQ (reference sequence). Trimming at V came to 5 bases and at J to 4 bases, leaving 9 bases not matched to a gene. CDR3 nucleotides: TGTGCCAGCAGCGACACCGGGACAGGGTATTACGAGCAGTACTTC. This encodes CASSDTGTGYYEQYF.